This paragraph reports one T cell receptor (beta chain). This sample was included in a study of blood T cell repertoires in COVID-19. Whole-study context: The origin of the acute and convalescent COVID-19 samples was the United States, Italy and Spain. T cells, B-cell-depleted T cells, or PBMCs supplied cDNA or gDNA.

Germline V gives CDR1 LGHNT, CDR2 FRNRAP. The V segment lost 6 bases and the J segment 5 bases; nucleotides outside the gene matches: 6. The CDR3 runs to 14 residues. Original methodology: Nucleated cell number was recorded as an estimate derived from reference gene primer amplification. TCRdb's table, derived via immunoSEQ multiplex PCR, lists solely in-frame clones and lacks some. That table is the source of V, J and clone size, and D and trimming were worked out from the DNA. The sample contains about 86,000 clones, approximately 80% of which appear only once. Input material: peripheral blood. The TCR comes from a man aged 45-65 years with acute or convalescent COVID-19. V gene TRBV12-5 combines with J gene TRBJ2-5; 10 nucleotides line up with TRBD1. As DNA, the CDR3 is TGTGCTAGTGGACGACAGGGGGCAGGGGAGACCCAGTACTTC. This encodes CASGRQGAGETQYF.